Presented here are 30 T cell receptor beta chains from one specimen sequenced in a study of blood T cell repertoires in COVID-19. TCRdb's copy holds only in-frame clones and misses some; the assay was immunoSEQ multiplex PCR. This table holds approximately 200,000 clones, about 85% found once. The sequenced material came from PBMCs or T cells enriched from blood (not recorded which). The receptors shown here come from a woman younger than 45 who had recovered from COVID-19.

This chain connects TRBV24-1 to TRBJ2-1; a possible D gene is TRBD2 (6 bases). CDR1 is KGHDR and CDR2 is SFDVKD in the germline V gene. V lost 0 bases to trimming and J lost 6 bases, with 14 bases between them. This CDR3 region has 16 residues. The CDR3 protein is CATSDLDTVGGNEQFF. The CDR3 DNA reads TGTGCCACCAGTGATTTGGACACCGTGGGGGGCAATGAGCAGTTCTTC.

This chain connects TRBV11-2 to TRBJ2-7; 7 bases line up with TRBD2. With 4 bases clipped from V and 2 bases from J, the junction kept 14 bases outside the gene matches. The CDR3 sequence is 17 residues long. Per the germline V gene, CDR1 is SGHAT and CDR2 is FQNNGV. The CDR3 coding sequence is TGTGCCAGCAGCTCACTTTCTGGCGGGAGAGGTGCCTACGAGCAGTACTTC. Amino acid sequence: CASSSLSGGRGAYEQYF.

V and J are TRBV9 and TRBJ2-3; possible D gene TRBD1, 5 bases. V was pared by 4 bases and J by 2 bases, with 11 bases between. The germline V gene encodes CDR1 SGDLS and CDR2 YYNGEE. The CDR3 runs 14 residues. For the CDR3, the DNA is TGTGCCAGCAGCCGCGGCGGACACACAGATACGCAGTATTTT. It encodes CASSRGGHTDTQYF.

V gene TRBV2 combines with J gene TRBJ1-2; D not certain. CDR1 and CDR2 (germline): SNHLY, FYNNEI. The V end was cut by 0 bases, the J end by 5 bases, with 10 bases between. This CDR3 spans 14 amino acids. This CDR3 is CASSEASRSYGYTF. In DNA form, the CDR3 reads TGTGCCAGCAGTGAAGCGTCCAGAAGTTATGGCTACACCTTC.

J is TRBJ1-2 and V is TRBV5-5; no clear D gene. The CDR3 runs to 11 residues. Germline CDR1 reads SGHKS; CDR2 reads YYEKEE (reference sequence). Trimming removed 2 bases at V and 6 bases at J, with 5 bases between. CDR3 loop: CASSFQDGYTF. The CDR3 DNA reads TGTGCCAGCAGCTTTCAGGATGGCTACACCTTC.

The chain couples TRBV2 to TRBJ2-7, with no clear D. Germline CDR1 SNHLY, CDR2 FYNNEI. The V end lost 5 bases, the J end lost 2 bases, and 10 bases lay between the germline ends. The CDR3 loop spans 13 amino acids. CDR3: CASSTQAAYEQYF. CDR3 sequence (DNA): TGTGCCAGCAGTACCCAGGCCGCCTACGAGCAGTACTTC.

This clone appeared a few times. This rearrangement joins TRBV7-2 to TRBJ1-5; D gene uncertain. The CDR3 runs 13 residues. Trimming pared 5 bases from V and 6 bases from J, leaving 11 bases between. Germline V gene sequence: CDR1 SGHTA, CDR2 FQGNSA. Written as DNA, the CDR3 is TGTGCCAGCAGCCACGACTATGGTCAGCCCCAGCATTTT. It yields the protein CASSHDYGQPQHF.

The chain couples TRBV6-5 to TRBJ1-5, with 7 bases aligning to TRBD1. This CDR3 region has 13 residues. The trim removed 6 bases at V and 8 bases at J, leaving 7 bases unmatched. Germline values: CDR1 MNHEY, CDR2 SVGAGI. The CDR3 region has the DNA TGTGCCAGCAGCAACGGACAGGTGGAGCCCCAGCATTTT. It yields the protein CASSNGQVEPQHF.

This clone was recorded once. The chain's CDR3 is CASGQGQNYGYTF. In nucleotides, the CDR3 is TGTGCTAGTGGGCAGGGACAAAACTATGGCTACACCTTC. This sequence joins TRBV12-5 and TRBJ1-2; tentatively, D is TRBD1 (6 bases). The V gene's germline CDR1 is LGHNT and CDR2 FRNRAP. Trimming pared 6 bases from V and 2 bases from J, leaving 10 bases between. The CDR3 is 13 residues long.

The rearrangement uses TRBV29-1 and TRBJ1-2; D unclear. V shed 7 bases and J shed 2 bases, with 17 bases lying between them. Germline CDR1 and CDR2: SQVTM and ANQGSEA. This CDR3 comprises 14 residues. CDR3 in DNA: TGCAGCGCCCAGGTAACAGTGGGCAACTATGGCTACACCTTC. Translating it yields CSAQVTVGNYGYTF.

The chain recombines TRBV5-1 with TRBJ2-3; weak D call: TRBD2 (5 bases). Between the trimmed V and J ends, which lost 2 bases and 3 bases, there was a span of 10 bases. The CDR3 sequence is 14 residues long. The V gene's germline CDR1 is SGHRS and CDR2 YFSETQ. CDR3 loop: CASSFGLATDTQYF. CDR3 nucleotide sequence: TGCGCCAGCAGCTTTGGTCTAGCAACAGATACGCAGTATTTT.

A few counts support this clone. This chain joins TRBV27 and TRBJ2-3, with D possibly TRBD1 on 6 matching bases. Looked up from germline, CDR1 is MNHEY and CDR2 is SMNVEV (reference sequence). CDR3 length: 15 residues. Trimming removed 0 bases from V and 10 bases from J, with 17 bases in between. The CDR3 DNA reads TGTGCCAGCAGTTTATCATCCAGGGGTAGGAGTTCGCAGTATTTT. This translates into CASSLSSRGRSSQYF.

The sample holds one count of this clone. The chain combines TRBV4-1 with TRBJ1-5, with a weak D call TRBD1 (6 bases). Germline-derived CDR1 and CDR2 are MGHRA and YSYEKL. Trimming shortened V by 1 base and J by 2 bases, and 15 bases separated the two germline ends. This CDR3 is built from 17 residues. This chain's CDR3 is CASSQVEGDEGNQPQHF. In DNA form, the CDR3 reads TGCGCCAGCAGCCAAGTCGAGGGGGACGAAGGCAATCAGCCCCAGCATTTT.

This clone has only one observation. The rearrangement links TRBV5-1 to TRBJ2-7; 7 bases are shared with TRBD2. The CDR3 has 14 amino acids. From germline, CDR1 is SGHRS and CDR2 YFSETQ. V gave up 3 bases and J gave up 4 bases; unmatched junction bases: 7. The CDR3 spells CASSSGTTRYEQYF. CDR3 sequence (DNA): TGCGCCAGCAGCTCCGGGACTACTCGATACGAGCAGTACTTC.

V usage is TRBV12-5 and J usage is TRBJ2-2, with TRBD2 matching 11 bases. Trimming at V came to 6 bases and at J to 4 bases, leaving 4 bases not matched to a gene. The CDR3 contains 15 residues. Germline loops: CDR1 LGHNT, CDR2 FRNRAP. This chain's CDR3 is CASGPGLAGTGELFF. In nucleotides, the CDR3 is TGTGCTAGTGGCCCTGGACTAGCGGGCACCGGGGAGCTGTTTTTT.

The V and J genes are TRBV11-3 and TRBJ2-7, with D possibly matching TRBD2 (6 bases). Germline lookup yields CDR1 SGHNT and CDR2 YENEEA. The germline V and J ends were trimmed by 6 bases and 6 bases, with 15 bases remaining between them. The length of the CDR3 is 13 residues. The CDR3, as DNA: TGTGCCAGCAGACGGCAGGAGGGGTTCGAGCAGTACTTC. Residues: CASRRQEGFEQYF.

V and J are TRBV3-1 (or the pseudogene TRBV3-2) and TRBJ1-4; D gene unclear. The CDR3 totals 15 residues. With 1 base removed from V and 1 base from J, the gap between germline ends came to 7 bases. Germline-derived CDR1 and CDR2 are LGHDT and YNNKEL (reference sequence). CDR3 sequence reads: CASSQVFRTNEKLFF. For the CDR3, the DNA is TGTGCCAGCAGCCAAGTTTTCAGAACTAATGAAAAACTGTTTTTT.

The V call is TRBV12-3 or TRBV12-4, the J call TRBJ1-4; no definite D call. Between the trimmed V and J ends, which lost 10 bases and 5 bases, there was a span of 14 bases. The CDR3 length is 13 residues. The CDR3 reads CATCSPLNEKLFF. The CDR3 region has the DNA TGTGCCACCTGTAGCCCATTGAATGAAAAACTGTTTTTT.

This sequence joins TRBV6-5 and TRBJ1-4; TRBD1 matches 7 bases. Germline V gives CDR1 MNHEY, CDR2 SVGAGI. This CDR3 comprises 15 residues. Trimming took 5 bases from V and 3 from J; bases not matched to a gene: 6. The CDR3 here is CASSQQGRPNEKLFF. The DNA for the CDR3 is TGTGCCAGCAGTCAACAGGGGAGGCCTAATGAAAAACTGTTTTTT.

The chain recombines TRBV9 with TRBJ2-5; 9 bases fit TRBD2. The CDR3 is 19 amino acids. The V gene end was trimmed by 0 bases and the J gene end by 2 bases; junction bases not matched to a gene: 14. Germline V lookup: CDR1 SGDLS, CDR2 YYNGEE. The CDR3 nucleotides read TGTGCCAGCAGCGTAGCTACTATGAGGGCTAGCGGGGAGCAAGAGACCCAGTACTTC. It encodes CASSVATMRASGEQETQYF.

This clone was found a few times. This chain uses TRBV2 with TRBJ2-2; the match to TRBD2 covers 7 bases. J was trimmed by 4 bases and V by 5 bases; bases with no gene match: 7. Germline assignment: CDR1 SNHLY and CDR2 FYNNEI. The CDR3 contains 15 residues. The CDR3 coding sequence is TGTGCCAGCAGTCCGACTAGCTCTAGCACCGGGGAGCTGTTTTTT. Translated: CASSPTSSSTGELFF.

The rearrangement links TRBV18 to TRBJ1-2, with 9 positions matching TRBD1. Losses at the gene ends were 2 bases for V and 8 bases for J; bases not matched to a gene: 9. The length of the CDR3 is 15 residues. CDR1 and CDR2 from the germline V gene are KGHSH and LQKENI. CDR3 sequence: CASSPGTGGAGGYTF. CDR3 bases: TGTGCCAGCTCACCAGGCACAGGGGGCGCGGGAGGCTACACCTTC.

This chain links TRBV6-4 with TRBJ1-1; TRBD1 aligns across 7 bases. CDR1 and CDR2 from the germline V gene are MRHNA and SNTAGT. V shed 0 bases and J 5 bases; nucleotides not matched to a gene: 12. The CDR3 is 17 amino acids. Written as DNA, the CDR3 is TGTGCCAGCAGTGACTCAGGGGGCGAGTTTGTAAGGACTGAAGCTTTCTTT. This encodes CASSDSGGEFVRTEAFF.

In its sample, this clone was seen a few times. The chain uses TRBV29-1 and TRBJ2-5, with a possible D match to TRBD1 (5 bases). The V gene's germline CDR1 is SQVTM and CDR2 ANQGSEA. The V end was cut by 7 bases, the J end by 4 bases, with 13 bases between. CDR3 length equals 12 residues. The CDR3 reads CSADSTGETQYF. The CDR3 coding sequence is TGCAGCGCTGACAGTACGGGAGAGACCCAGTACTTC.

This chain uses TRBV6-2 or TRBV6-3 with TRBJ2-1, with TRBD2 matching 10 bases. Germline V gene data show CDR1 as MNHEY and CDR2 as SVGEGT. The CDR3 length is 15 residues. With 6 bases clipped from V and 7 bases from J, the junction kept 9 bases outside the gene matches. CDR3 nucleotide sequence: TGTGCCAGCAGCGAAATGGGACTAGCGCGGAATGAGCAGTTCTTC. Its protein is CASSEMGLARNEQFF.

V usage is TRBV7-9 and J usage is TRBJ1-6, with no clear D. Germline lookup yields CDR1 SEHNR and CDR2 FQNEAQ (reference sequence). Trimming removed 1 base at V and 7 bases at J, with 17 bases between. The CDR3 length is 17 residues. CDR3 coding DNA: TGTGCCAGCAGCTTAGTGCGGGCGAGGGAGCGGAATTCACCCCTCCACTTT. It translates to CASSLVRARERNSPLHF.

The rearrangement joins TRBV7-2 to TRBJ2-7; the D gene is possibly TRBD1 (6 bases). The CDR3 consists of 13 residues. Per germline, CDR1 SGHTA and CDR2 FQGNSA. Trimming stripped 3 bases from V and 3 bases from J, with 9 bases between. For the CDR3, the DNA is TGTGCCAGCAGCTTGGGACAACTCTACGAGCAGTACTTC. Translated: CASSLGQLYEQYF.

V is TRBV9 and J is TRBJ2-3; 15 bases fit TRBD2. The CDR3 is made up of 17 amino acids. J lost 3 bases, V lost 0 bases, and 2 bases had no gene match. The germline V gene has CDR1 SGDLS and CDR2 YYNGEE. CDR3 sequence (DNA): TGTGCCAGCAGCGTAGAGGGACTAGCGGGAGGTACAGATACGCAGTATTTT. Its translation is CASSVEGLAGGTDTQYF.

A single count supports this clone. The rearrangement uses TRBV14 and TRBJ2-1; the match to TRBD2 covers 8 bases. The CDR3 is 15 amino acids. The ends lost 1 base at V and 6 bases at J; junction bases unmatched: 5. Looked up from germline, CDR1 is SGHDN and CDR2 is FVKESK. The CDR3 here is CASSQAGGLGNEQFF. CDR3 nucleotide sequence: TGTGCCAGCAGCCAAGCGGGAGGGCTGGGCAATGAGCAGTTCTTC.

This rearrangement joins TRBV25-1 to TRBJ2-7; 9 bases line up with TRBD1. Germline V CDR1 and CDR2: MGHDK, SYGVNS. V was clipped by 5 bases and J by 4 bases; unmatched bases: 12. This CDR3 region has 16 residues. The CDR3 reads CASSRAGGQGGYEQYF. The CDR3 DNA reads as TGTGCCAGCAGTCGGGCCGGGGGACAGGGTGGATACGAGCAGTACTTC.